The T cell receptor beta chain described here comes from a study of blood T cells in healthy people across ages. Each donor's blood draw was 8.5 to 10 milliliters of peripheral blood. This clonotype was counted between two and nine times. V gave up 4 bases and J gave up 6 bases; unmatched junction bases: 6. Looked up from germline, CDR1 is SGDLS and CDR2 is YYNGEE. The CDR3 spans 14 residues. The authors ran a second PCR of about 7 to 11 cycles using a sample-barcoded 5' primer and a J-beta primer mix. TCRdb independently ran MiXCR on the 5' RACE reads; one entry per CDR3 protein. Here the sample spans approximately 960,000 distinct CDR3 sequences, around 29% being singletons. The sample was also reused in another study, on T cells of mothers and their children. This second study says: The study obtained over 8 million TCR beta CDR3 reads per mother and around 3 million per child.

The origin of this receptor is a woman between 40 and 50 years old in good health. V and J are TRBV9 and TRBJ1-4, with TRBD1 identical over 7 bases. Sequences were obtained from blood. The CDR3 DNA is TGTGCCAGCAGCCCAGACAGGGCGGATGAAAAACTGTTTTTT. Protein: CASSPDRADEKLFF.